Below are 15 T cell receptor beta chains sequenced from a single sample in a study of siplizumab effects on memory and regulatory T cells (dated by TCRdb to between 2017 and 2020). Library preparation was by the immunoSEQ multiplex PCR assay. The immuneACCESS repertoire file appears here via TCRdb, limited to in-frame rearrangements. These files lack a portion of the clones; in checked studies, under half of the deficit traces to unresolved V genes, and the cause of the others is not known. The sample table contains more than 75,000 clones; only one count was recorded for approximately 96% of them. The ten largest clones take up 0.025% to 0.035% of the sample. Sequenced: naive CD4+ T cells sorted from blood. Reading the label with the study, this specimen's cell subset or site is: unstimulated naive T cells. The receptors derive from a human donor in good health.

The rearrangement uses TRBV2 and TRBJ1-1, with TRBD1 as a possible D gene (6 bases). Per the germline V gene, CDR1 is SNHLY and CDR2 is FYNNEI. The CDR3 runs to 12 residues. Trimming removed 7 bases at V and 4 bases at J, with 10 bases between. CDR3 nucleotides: TGTGCCAGCAAGAGGGGGACCACTGAAGCTTTCTTT. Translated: CASKRGTTEAFF. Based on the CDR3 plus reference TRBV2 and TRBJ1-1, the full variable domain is EPEVTQTPSHQVTQMGQEVILRCVPISNHLYFYWYRQILGQKVEFLVSFYNNEISEKSEIFDDQFSVERPDGSNFTLKIRSTKLEDSAMYFCASKRGTTEAFFGQGTRLTVV.

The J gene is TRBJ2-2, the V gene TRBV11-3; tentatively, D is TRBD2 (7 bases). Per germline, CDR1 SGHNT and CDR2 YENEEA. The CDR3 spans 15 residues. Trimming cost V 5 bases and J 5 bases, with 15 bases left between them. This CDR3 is CASSHRGAGTGELFF. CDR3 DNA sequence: TGTGCCAGCAGCCATCGGGGGGCCGGGACCGGGGAGCTGTTTTTT. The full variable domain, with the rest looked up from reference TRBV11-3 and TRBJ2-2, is EAGVVQSPRYKIIEKKQPVAFWCNPISGHNTLYWYLQNLGQGPELLIRYENEEAVDDSQLPKDRFSAERLKGVDSTLKIQPAELGDSAVYLCASSHRGAGTGELFFGEGSRLTVL.

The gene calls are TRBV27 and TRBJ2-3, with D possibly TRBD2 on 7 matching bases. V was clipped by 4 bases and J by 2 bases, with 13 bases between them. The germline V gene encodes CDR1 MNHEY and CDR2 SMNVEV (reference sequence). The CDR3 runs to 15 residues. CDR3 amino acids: CASSSRGGATDTQYF. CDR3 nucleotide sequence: TGTGCCAGCAGTTCCCGTGGGGGGGCCACAGATACGCAGTATTTT.

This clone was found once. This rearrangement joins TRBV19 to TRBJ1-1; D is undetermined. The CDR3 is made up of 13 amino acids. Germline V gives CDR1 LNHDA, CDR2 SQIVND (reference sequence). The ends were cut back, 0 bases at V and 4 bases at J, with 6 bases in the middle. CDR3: CASSIDLGTEAFF. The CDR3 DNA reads TGTGCCAGTAGTATAGATCTCGGCACTGAAGCTTTCTTT. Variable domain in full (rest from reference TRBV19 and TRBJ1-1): DGGITQSPKYLFRKEGQNVTLSCEQNLNHDAMYWYRQDPGQGLRLIYYSQIVNDFQKGDIAEGYSVSREKKESFPLTVTSAQKNPTAFYLCASSIDLGTEAFFGQGTRLTVV.

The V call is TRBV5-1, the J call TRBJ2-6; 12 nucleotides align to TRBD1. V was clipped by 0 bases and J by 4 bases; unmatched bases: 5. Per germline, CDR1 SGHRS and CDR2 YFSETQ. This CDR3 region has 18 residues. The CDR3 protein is CASSLEGQGASGANVLTF. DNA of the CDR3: TGCGCCAGCAGCTTGGAGGGACAGGGGGCGTCAGGGGCCAACGTCCTGACTTTC.

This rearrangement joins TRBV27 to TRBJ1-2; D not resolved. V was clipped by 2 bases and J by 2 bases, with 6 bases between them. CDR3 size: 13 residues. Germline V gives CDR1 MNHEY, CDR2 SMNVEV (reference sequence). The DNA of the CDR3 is TGTGCCAGCAGTTTAAGGCAGAACTATGGCTACACCTTC. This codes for CASSLRQNYGYTF.

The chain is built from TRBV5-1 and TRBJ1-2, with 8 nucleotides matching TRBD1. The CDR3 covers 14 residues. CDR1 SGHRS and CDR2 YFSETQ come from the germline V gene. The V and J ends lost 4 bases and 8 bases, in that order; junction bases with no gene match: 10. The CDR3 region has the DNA TGCGCCAGCAGCGTCCCCCGGACAGGGTCGGGCTACACCTTC. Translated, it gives CASSVPRTGSGYTF.

Here the CDR3 DNA reads TGTGCCAGCAGTTTTGGGCAGCCTTATAGCAATCAGCCCCAGCATTTT. Its translation is CASSFGQPYSNQPQHF. V usage is TRBV27 and J usage is TRBJ1-5; D is ambiguous. From germline, CDR1 is MNHEY and CDR2 SMNVEV (reference sequence). The CDR3 covers 16 residues. The V gene lost 3 bases and the J gene lost 0 bases, with 12 bases spanning the gap.

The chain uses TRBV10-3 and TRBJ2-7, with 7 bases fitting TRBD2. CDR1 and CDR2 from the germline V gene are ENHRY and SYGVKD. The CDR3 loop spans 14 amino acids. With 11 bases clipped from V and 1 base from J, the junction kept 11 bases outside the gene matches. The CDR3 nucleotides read TGTGCCGGCCCTCTTGGTAGCGGGTCCTACGAGCAGTACTTC. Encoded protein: CAGPLGSGSYEQYF.

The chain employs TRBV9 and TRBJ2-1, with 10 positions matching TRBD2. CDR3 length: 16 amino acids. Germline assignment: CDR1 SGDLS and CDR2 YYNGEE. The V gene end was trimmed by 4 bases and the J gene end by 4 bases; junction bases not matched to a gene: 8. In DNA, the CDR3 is TGTGCCAGCAGCCTAGCGGGGGAACCCCCTTACAATGAGCAGTTCTTC. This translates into CASSLAGEPPYNEQFF.

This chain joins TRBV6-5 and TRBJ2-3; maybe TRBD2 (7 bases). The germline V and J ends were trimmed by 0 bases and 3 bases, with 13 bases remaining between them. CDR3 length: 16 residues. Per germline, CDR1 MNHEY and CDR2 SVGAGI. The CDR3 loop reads CASSYSGGGMTDTQYF. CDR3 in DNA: TGTGCCAGCAGTTACTCGGGGGGGGGCATGACAGATACGCAGTATTTT.

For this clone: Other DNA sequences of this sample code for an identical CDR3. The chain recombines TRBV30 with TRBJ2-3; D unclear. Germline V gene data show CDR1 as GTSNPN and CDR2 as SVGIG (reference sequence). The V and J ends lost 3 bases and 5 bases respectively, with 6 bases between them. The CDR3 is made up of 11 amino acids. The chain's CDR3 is CAWSPGDTQYF. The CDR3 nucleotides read TGTGCCTGGAGCCCCGGAGATACGCAGTATTTT. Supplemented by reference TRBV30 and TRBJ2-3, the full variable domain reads SQTIHQWPATLVQPVGSPLSLECTVEGTSNPNLYWYRQAAGRGLQLLFYSVGIGQISSEVPQNLSASRPQDRQFILSSKKLLLSDSGFYLCAWSPGDTQYFGPGTRLTVL.

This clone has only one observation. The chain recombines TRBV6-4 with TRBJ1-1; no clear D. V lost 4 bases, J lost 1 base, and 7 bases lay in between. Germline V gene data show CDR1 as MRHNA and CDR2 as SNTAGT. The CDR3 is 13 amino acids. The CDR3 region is CASSVRQNTEAFF. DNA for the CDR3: TGTGCCAGCAGTGTGCGCCAGAACACTGAAGCTTTCTTT.

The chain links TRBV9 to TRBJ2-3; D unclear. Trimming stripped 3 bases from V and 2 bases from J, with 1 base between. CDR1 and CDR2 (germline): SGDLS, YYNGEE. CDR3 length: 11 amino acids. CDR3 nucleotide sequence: TGTGCCAGCAGCGACACAGATACGCAGTATTTT. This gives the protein CASSDTDTQYF. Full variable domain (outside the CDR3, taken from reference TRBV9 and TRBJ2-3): DSGVTQTPKHLITATGQRVTLRCSPRSGDLSVYWYQQSLDQGLQFLIQYYNGEERAKGNILERFSAQQFPDLHSELNLSSLELGDSALYFCASSDTDTQYFGPGTRLTVL.

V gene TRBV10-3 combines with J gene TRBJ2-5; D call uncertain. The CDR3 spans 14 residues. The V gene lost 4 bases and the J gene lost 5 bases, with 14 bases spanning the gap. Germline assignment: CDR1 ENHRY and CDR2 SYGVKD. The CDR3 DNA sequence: TGTGCCATCAGTGTTTGGGCGTCCGGGGAGACCCAGTACTTC. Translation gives CAISVWASGETQYF.